This TCR beta chain appears in the sequencing data of a study of T cell changes during pregnancy in multiple sclerosis. Sequencing used immunoSEQ multiplex PCR; TCRdb keeps in-frame clones, though not all of them. In the table there are around 66,000 clones, 90% to 95% of which are singletons. From germline, CDR1 is SQVTM and CDR2 ANQGSEA. Trimming took off 4 bases at V and 0 bases at J, with 16 bases between the two ends. The CDR3 length is 16 residues. The source material was peripheral blood, sampled in the third trimester of pregnancy. The rearrangement uses TRBV29-1 and TRBJ2-1, with D possibly being TRBD2 (6 bases). The TCR was taken from a female donor in good health, enrolled as a control in a pregnancy study. The CDR3: CSVVPSAPSSYNEQFF. The CDR3 DNA reads as TGCAGCGTTGTACCTAGCGCCCCCAGCTCCTACAATGAGCAGTTCTTC.